Presented here are 10 T cell receptor beta chains from one specimen sequenced in a study of PD-1 blockade in classical Hodgkin lymphoma. Documented time point: cycle 4 day 1 (C4D1), after 6 weeks of nivolumab. All trial patients relapsed after autologous stem cell transplantation. The protocol was immunoSEQ multiplex PCR, while the TCRdb copy is restricted to in-frame clones and leaves out a portion. The table records tens of thousands of clones, 70% to 90% of them present only once. The input for sequencing was peripheral blood mononuclear cells (PBMCs), taken before the fourth cycle of nivolumab. These receptors came from a human donor with classical Hodgkin lymphoma.

The rearrangement links TRBV5-1 to TRBJ1-2; weak D call: TRBD1 (5 bases). Trimming left V 4 bases short and J 7 bases short, with 14 bases between. The V gene's germline CDR1 is SGHRS and CDR2 YFSETQ. The CDR3 runs 13 residues. CDR3 nucleotide sequence: TGCGCCAGCAGCCTGGGGGAGAGACGTGGCTACACCTTC. Protein product: CASSLGERRGYTF.

This clone occurred once. The rearrangement links TRBV5-1 to TRBJ2-7; D gene ambiguous. V lost 0 bases to trimming and J lost 4 bases, with 11 bases between them. The germline V gene has CDR1 SGHRS and CDR2 YFSETQ. The CDR3 length is 14 residues. The CDR3 loop is CASSLEAPRYEQYF. The CDR3 DNA sequence: TGCGCCAGCAGCTTGGAGGCTCCAAGGTACGAGCAGTACTTC.

This chain connects TRBV5-1 to TRBJ2-3; no clear D. V was cut by 2 bases and J by 5 bases, with 3 bases left in between. This CDR3 has 11 amino acids. Germline CDR1 is SGHRS and CDR2 is YFSETQ. Here the CDR3 reads CASSFGDTQYF. The CDR3 DNA reads as TGCGCCAGCAGCTTTGGAGATACGCAGTATTTT.

The CDR3 DNA sequence: TGCGCCAGCAGCGGACAGGGTCAAGAGACCCAGTACTTC. It codes for CASSGQGQETQYF. The chain couples TRBV5-1 to TRBJ2-5; 8 bases map to TRBD1. The J segment lost 2 bases and the V segment lost 4 bases, leaving 1 base of the junction unmatched. The germline V gene has CDR1 SGHRS and CDR2 YFSETQ. This CDR3 is 13 amino acids long. The full variable domain, with the rest looked up from reference TRBV5-1 and TRBJ2-5, is KAGVTQTPRYLIKTRGQQVTLSCSPISGHRSVSWYQQTPGQGLQFLFEYFSETQRNKGNFPGRFSGRQFSNSRSEMNVSTLELGDSALYLCASSGQGQETQYFGPGTRLLVL.

This clone showed up just a few times. V and J are TRBV5-1 and TRBJ1-6; 7 bases are shared with TRBD1. V shed 1 base and J 9 bases; nucleotides not matched to a gene: 10. Germline lookup yields CDR1 SGHRS and CDR2 YFSETQ. The CDR3 has 16 amino acids. In DNA, the CDR3 is TGCGCCAGCAGCTTGATCCCGGACGACAGGGCTTCACCCCTCCACTTT. It encodes CASSLIPDDRASPLHF.

This chain links TRBV10-3 with TRBJ1-4, with a possible D match to TRBD1 (6 bases). V was trimmed by 11 bases and J by 7 bases, leaving 17 bases between them. The CDR3 is 13 residues long. CDR1 is ENHRY, CDR2 SYGVKD, per germline. As DNA, the CDR3 is TGTGCCGTCCGACAGGATGTGATTGAAAAACTGTTTTTT. It yields the protein CAVRQDVIEKLFF.

The chain has TRBV29-1 and TRBJ2-7; maybe TRBD1 (6 bases). Trimming took off 4 bases at V and 1 base at J, with 8 bases between the two ends. Germline values: CDR1 SQVTM, CDR2 ANQGSEA. The CDR3 runs 12 residues. CDR3 loop: CSVVTGSYEQYF. In nucleotides, the CDR3 is TGCAGCGTTGTTACAGGGTCCTACGAGCAGTACTTC.

V is TRBV11-2 and J is TRBJ2-7; D gene ambiguous. Trimming pared 5 bases from V and 5 bases from J, leaving 13 bases between. From germline, CDR1 is SGHAT and CDR2 FQNNGV. The CDR3 spans 13 residues. As DNA, the CDR3 is TGTGCCAGCAGCCTCTCGGGCCCCCACGAGCAGTACTTC. Its translation: CASSLSGPHEQYF.

This clone came up once. This rearrangement joins TRBV2 to TRBJ1-5; TRBD1 matches 7 bases. From germline, CDR1 is SNHLY and CDR2 FYNNEI. The ends lost 6 bases at V and 4 bases at J; junction bases unmatched: 9. This CDR3 region has 15 residues. The CDR3 loop reads CASRGTGAPNQPQHF. In nucleotides, the CDR3 is TGTGCCAGCAGGGGAACAGGGGCCCCAAATCAGCCCCAGCATTTT.

This clone was detected once. The chain joins TRBV6-5 to TRBJ1-1; a weak D match, TRBD1 (5 bases). The CDR3 has 15 amino acids. V lost 2 bases and J 2 bases, leaving 12 bases between the germline ends. From germline, CDR1 is MNHEY and CDR2 SVGAGI. CDR3 loop: CASSYPRDGNTEAFF. The DNA of the CDR3 is TGTGCCAGCAGTTACCCTCGGGACGGCAACACTGAAGCTTTCTTT.